The entry below gives a single T cell receptor beta chain sequence along with its context. What it binds is unknown. CDR1 and CDR2 (germline): MNHEY, SVGAGI. V lost 6 bases to trimming and J lost 7 bases; unmatched junction nucleotides: 8. The CDR3 contains 14 residues. TCRdb re-called the reads through MiXCR, storing one row per CDR3 protein. Of approximately 45,000 distinct CDR3 sequences in the sample, 9.5% to 15% are singletons; the top ten hold 8% to 10%. The data originate from a study of type 1 regulatory T cells. In the study overall: An in vitro protocol generated T-allo10, a Tr1-enriched, alloantigen-specific CD4 T cell product.

General study points: Type 1 regulatory T cells had a more restricted TCR repertoire than non-type 1 regulatory T cells.

The TCR was taken from a human donor in good health. The sequencing sample was made of cultured non-Tr1 T cells, either the whole culture or a sorted T cell fraction (not recorded which). This chain joins TRBV6-5 and TRBJ2-1; 8 bases map to TRBD1. For the CDR3, the DNA is TGTGCCAGCAGAGCGACAGGGGAGTCTAATGAGCAGTTCTTC. Translation: CASRATGESNEQFF.